The 10 T cell receptor beta chains below come from one sample, sequenced in a study of vaccination and CD4 T cells after COVID-19. Sequenced with the Oncomine TCR Beta short-read assay was DNA taken from cultured CD4+ T cells. TCRdb re-analysed the PCR reads in MiXCR, keeping a single row per CDR3 protein. Among around 13,000 distinct CDR3 sequences listed, 36% were seen once. Indicated treatment: roughly 10-day PBMC culture with coronavirus spike peptide pools or control peptides (ViraFEST assay). Their recognized antigens are unknown. The source material was cultured CD4+ T cells from blood. These TCRs come from a human donor with COVID-19.

This clonotype was seen a few times. The chain combines TRBV12-5 with TRBJ1-3; no firm D call. The length of the CDR3 is 13 residues. The germline V gene has CDR1 LGHNT and CDR2 FRNRAP. Trimming cost V 4 bases and J 0 bases, with 4 bases left between them. CDR3 residues: CASGWSSGNTIYF. As DNA, the CDR3 is TGTGCTAGTGGTTGGAGCTCTGGAAACACCATATATTTT.

The rearrangement joins TRBV20-1 to TRBJ2-5; D perhaps matches TRBD2 (5 bases). CDR1 DFQATT and CDR2 SNEGSKA come from the germline V gene (reference sequence). This CDR3 spans 14 amino acids. V lost 3 bases and J lost 5, with 16 bases in between. The CDR3 loop is CSARGAPARETQYF. CDR3 DNA sequence: TGCAGTGCTAGGGGAGCGCCCGCCCGGGAGACCCAGTACTTC.

This chain joins TRBV6-1 and TRBJ2-1; 8 nucleotides align to TRBD1. CDR3 size: 12 residues. Germline loops: CDR1 MNHNS, CDR2 SASEGT. V shed 4 bases, J shed 7 bases, and the junction held 0 bases outside the gene matches. The CDR3 DNA is TGTGCCAGCAGTGGACAGGGGAATGAGCAGTTCTTC. Translating it yields CASSGQGNEQFF.

As to this clonotype: The junction departs from germline at one end; a sequencing error may be responsible. V and J are TRBV7-3 and TRBJ1-1; 7 positions match TRBD1. Germline lookup yields CDR1 SGHTA and CDR2 FQGTGA. The CDR3 consists of 15 residues. Here the CDR3 reads CASSLRQGPNTKAFF. CDR3 DNA: TGTGCCAGCAGCCTTCGACAGGGACCGAACACTAAAGCTTTCTTT.

This clonotype appeared a few times. The chain has TRBV11-2 and TRBJ1-1; D gene uncertain. Germline V lookup: CDR1 SGHAT, CDR2 FQNNGV. The CDR3 runs 14 residues. With 3 bases removed from V and 1 base from J, the gap between germline ends came to 9 bases. CDR3 protein: CASSLGSQNTEAFF. CDR3 DNA: TGTGCCAGCAGCTTGGGCAGTCAGAACACTGAAGCTTTCTTT.

This sequence joins TRBV5-1 and TRBJ2-7; TRBD1 aligns across 9 bases. Per the germline V gene, CDR1 is SGHRS and CDR2 is YFSETQ. V lost 4 bases and J lost 6; bases outside the gene matches: 8. This CDR3 is built from 14 residues. This CDR3 reads CASSRAGQGVEQYF. The CDR3 nucleotides are TGCGCCAGCAGCAGAGCGGGACAGGGAGTCGAGCAGTACTTC.

There are a few counts of this clonotype. This sequence joins TRBV28 and TRBJ1-5, with D maybe TRBD1 (5 bases). The CDR3 has 18 residues. V was pared by 3 bases and J by 3 bases, with 21 bases between. Germline V gene sequence: CDR1 MDHEN, CDR2 SYDVKM. The CDR3 DNA sequence: TGTGCCAGCAGTTTCTTGTTACTTGAGACAGCGTACAATCAGCCCCAGCATTTT. It yields the protein CASSFLLLETAYNQPQHF.

V gene TRBV7-6 combines with J gene TRBJ2-1; 10 nucleotides match TRBD2. The CDR3 runs 16 residues. V dropped 5 bases and J dropped 8; count of bases not matched to a gene: 12. Germline V lookup: CDR1 SGHVS, CDR2 FNYEAQ. CDR3 amino acids: CASSKLSGGAFDEQFF. CDR3 bases: TGTGCCAGCAGCAAACTGAGCGGGGGGGCTTTTGATGAGCAGTTCTTC.

The chain uses TRBV11-3 and TRBJ2-2; no firm D call. CDR3 length: 14 amino acids. Looked up from germline, CDR1 is SGHNT and CDR2 is YENEEA. Trimming took off 6 bases at V and 2 bases at J, with 10 bases between the two ends. The DNA of the CDR3 is TGTGCCAGCAGGTCCGGGCCCAACACCGGGGAGCTGTTTTTT. Amino acid sequence: CASRSGPNTGELFF.

The chain joins TRBV20-1 to TRBJ1-1; tentatively, D is TRBD1 (5 bases). This CDR3 comprises 14 residues. The germline CDR1 and CDR2 sequences are DFQATT and SNEGSKA (reference sequence). Trimming pared 4 bases from V and 0 bases from J, leaving 12 bases between. The CDR3 DNA reads as TGCAGTGCTAAGTTCGGGACGCTGAACACTGAAGCTTTCTTT. This codes for CSAKFGTLNTEAFF.